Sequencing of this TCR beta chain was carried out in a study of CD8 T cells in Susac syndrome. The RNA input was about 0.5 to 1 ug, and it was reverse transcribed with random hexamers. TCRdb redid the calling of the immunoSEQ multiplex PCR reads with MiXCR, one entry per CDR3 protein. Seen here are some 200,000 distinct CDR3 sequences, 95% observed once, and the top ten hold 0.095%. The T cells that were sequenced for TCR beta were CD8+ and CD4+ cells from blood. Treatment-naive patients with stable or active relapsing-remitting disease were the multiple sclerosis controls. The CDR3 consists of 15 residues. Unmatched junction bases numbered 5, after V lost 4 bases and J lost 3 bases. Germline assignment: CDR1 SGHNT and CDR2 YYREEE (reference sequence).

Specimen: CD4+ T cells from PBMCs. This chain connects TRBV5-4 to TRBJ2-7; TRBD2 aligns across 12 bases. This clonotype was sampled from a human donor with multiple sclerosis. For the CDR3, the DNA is TGTGCCAGCAGCGGCCGGACTAGCGGGAACTACGAGCAGTACTTC. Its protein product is CASSGRTSGNYEQYF.